A single sample is the source of the 11 T cell receptor beta chains below, sequenced in a study of identical twins' blood T cells. TCRdb used MiXCR to reprocess the 5' RACE reads, holding one entry per CDR3 protein. The table lists 300,000 to 400,000 distinct CDR3 sequences, approximately 30% of them singletons. The sequenced sample consisted of PBMCs. Every receptor here comes from a woman aged 18 to 55 in good health.

This clonotype came up a few times. The rearrangement links TRBV7-7 to TRBJ1-1, with D unclear. CDR1 SSHAT and CDR2 FNYEAQ come from the germline V gene (reference sequence). This CDR3 has 13 amino acids. V was trimmed by 5 bases and J by 2 bases, leaving 9 bases between them. The CDR3 DNA reads as TGTGCCAGCAGCAAGGGTCATAACACTGAAGCTTTCTTT. This codes for CASSKGHNTEAFF.

This clonotype was seen a handful of times. The genes are TRBV20-1 and TRBJ1-1; TRBD1 might be the D (6 bases). Germline lookup yields CDR1 DFQATT and CDR2 SNEGSKA (reference sequence). The CDR3 loop spans 13 amino acids. Trimming took off 6 bases at V and 2 bases at J, with 13 bases between the two ends. In DNA form, the CDR3 reads TGCAGTGCCCTACCGACAGGTAACACTGAAGCTTTCTTT. Its translation: CSALPTGNTEAFF.

This clonotype was recorded a few times. The chain is built from TRBV10-3 and TRBJ2-2, with D unclear. This CDR3 spans 16 amino acids. Germline CDR1 and CDR2: ENHRY and SYGVKD. V gave up 0 bases and J gave up 0 bases, with 8 bases separating them. CDR3: CAISESEQANTGELFF. The CDR3 DNA reads as TGTGCCATCAGTGAGTCTGAGCAGGCGAACACCGGGGAGCTGTTTTTT.

The chain combines TRBV6-2 or TRBV6-3 with TRBJ2-7, with 9 nucleotides matching TRBD2. CDR3 size: 16 residues. Trimming removed 0 bases from V and 2 bases from J; junction bases left unmatched: 5. Germline CDR1 is MNHEY and CDR2 is SVGEGT. This CDR3 is CASSYSRPSGTYEQYF. The CDR3 region has the DNA TGTGCCAGCAGTTACTCTCGCCCTAGCGGGACCTACGAGCAGTACTTC.

This clonotype came up once. A much larger clone lies a single base off, so this may be a read error. The rearrangement joins TRBV15 to TRBJ1-1; no clear D gene. Germline CDR1 is LNHNV and CDR2 is YYDKDF (reference sequence). CDR3 length: 12 residues. CDR3 DNA: TGTGCCACCCGGAGCATGAACACTGAAGCTTTATTT. It translates to CATRSMNTEALF.

In this sample, this clonotype turned up a few times. The chain combines TRBV10-3 with TRBJ2-1; D is perhaps TRBD2 (5 bases). With 0 bases removed from V and 0 bases from J, the gap between germline ends came to 9 bases. The germline V gene has CDR1 ENHRY and CDR2 SYGVKD. The length of the CDR3 is 16 residues. CDR3 amino acids: CAISESRAGSYNEQFF. The CDR3 DNA reads as TGTGCCATCAGTGAGTCGCGGGCGGGCTCCTACAATGAGCAGTTCTTC.

This clonotype came up a few times. This chain uses TRBV3-1 with TRBJ1-1; possibly TRBD1 for D (5 bases). The V gene lost 9 bases and the J gene lost 4 bases, with 21 bases spanning the gap. The CDR3 sequence is 15 residues long. From germline, CDR1 is LGHDT and CDR2 YNNKEL (reference sequence). The CDR3 DNA is TGTGCCAGTACTAATGACAGATCCCTGGCCACTGAAGCTTTCTTT. Protein sequence: CASTNDRSLATEAFF.

This clonotype has a handful of counts. DNA of the CDR3: TGCAGCGTTGAAGGCGGGAGGGACAATGAGCAGTTCTTC. The encoded protein is CSVEGGRDNEQFF. V gene TRBV29-1 combines with J gene TRBJ2-1, with TRBD2 matching over 9 bases. This CDR3 is built from 13 residues. The ends lost 1 base at V and 5 bases at J; junction bases unmatched: 0. Germline loops: CDR1 SQVTM, CDR2 ANQGSEA.

This clonotype was observed a few times. The chain joins TRBV5-1 to TRBJ2-1, with 15 bases matching TRBD2. With V trimmed by 4 bases and J by 4 bases, 6 bases remained unmatched. CDR3 length: 17 residues. CDR1 is SGHRS, CDR2 YFSETQ, per germline. CDR3 coding DNA: TGCGCCAGCAGCCCAGGACTAGCGGGAGGGCTTTACAATGAGCAGTTCTTC. It encodes CASSPGLAGGLYNEQFF.

In its sample, this clonotype was seen a few times. The chain combines TRBV10-2 with TRBJ1-2; TRBD1 is a possible D gene (5 bases). The V end was cut by 2 bases, the J end by 2 bases, with 9 bases between. This CDR3 is 14 amino acids long. In germline, CDR1 is WSHSY, CDR2 SAAADI. DNA for the CDR3: TGCGCCAGCAGTGAGACAGGCTCCAACTATGGCTACACCTTC. Its protein is CASSETGSNYGYTF.

This clonotype has more than one count but fewer than ten. This rearrangement joins TRBV12-3 or TRBV12-4 to TRBJ2-7; TRBD2 aligns across 7 bases. This CDR3 has 15 residues. J lost 3 bases, V lost 5 bases, and 10 bases had no gene match. CDR3 coding DNA: TGTGCCAGCAGTCAGAGGAGACTAGCTTTCTACGAGCAGTACTTC. Amino acid sequence: CASSQRRLAFYEQYF.